The subject of this entry is one T cell receptor (beta chain). These data originate in a study of blood T cells in healthy people across ages. Between the trimmed V and J ends, which lost 6 bases and 5 bases, there was a span of 15 bases. Germline CDR1 and CDR2: GTSNPN and SVGIG (reference sequence). The CDR3 consists of 13 residues. For the second PCR, which ran for about 6 to 11 cycles, a sample-barcoded 5' primer and a J-beta primer mix were used. One entry per CDR3 protein results from TCRdb running MiXCR on the 5' RACE reads. The sample has hundreds of thousands of distinct CDR3 sequences; approximately 48% are singletons.

The gene calls are TRBV30 and TRBJ2-3, with D unclear. Material: blood. This TCR was recovered from a man aged 55 to 70 in good health. The DNA for the CDR3 is TGTGCCTGTTCTGCGTTTTTGGGAGATACGCAGTATTTT. It codes for CACSAFLGDTQYF.